Listed below are T cell receptor beta chains from one sample, sequenced in a study of T cell repertoires in cytomegalovirus infection. TCRdb itself ran the reads through MiXCR, one entry per CDR3 protein. The sample includes 80,000 or so distinct CDR3 sequences, around 40% of them seen just once. For these receptors, no antigen is known. The sequenced sample was CD8+ T cells from cultured PBMCs, obtained from culture after CMV antigen stimulation. These receptors originate from a human donor in good health (CMV status not recorded). Some clones in this sample may be carry-over from other donors' samples. Each CDR3 is given with its conserved first and last residue. A D gene is named only where the DNA matches it firmly. Expanded clones are given a class, and other clones once, few, many or no size at all.

size,D,V,J,DNA,CDR3
many,TRBD1,TRBV7-2,TRBJ1-4,TGTGCCAGCAGCTTACCTCTTGGGACAGGCGTTGAGGAACTGTTTTTT,CASSLPLGTGVEELFF
many,TRBD1,TRBV4-3,TRBJ2-1,TGCGCCAGCAGCCAACTAACAGGGGGCTCCTACAATGAGCAGTTCTTC,CASSQLTGGSYNEQFF
NA,TRBD1,TRBV6-6,TRBJ1-5,TGTGCCAGCAGTTACTCGGGACAGGGTCTTAGCAATCAGCCCCAGCATTTT,CASSYSGQGLSNQPQHF
NA,NA,TRBV4-3,TRBJ1-2,TGCGCCAGCAGCCAAGAGCGGGGATGGGATGGCTACACCTTC,CASSQERGWDGYTF
NA,NA,TRBV19,TRBJ1-1,TGTGCCAGTCGGAGCCAGGAAGAGAGGACTGAAGCTTTCTTT,CASRSQEERTEAFF
NA,NA,TRBV7-9,TRBJ2-3,TGTGCCAGCAGCTTAGTGCCCAGCGGAGATACGCAGTATTTT,CASSLVPSGDTQYF
many,TRBD1,TRBV4-2,TRBJ1-1,TGTGCCAGCAGCCAAGCTATCGGGACAGGGGACACTGAAGCTTTCTTT,CASSQAIGTGDTEAFF
NA,NA,TRBV6-2/TRBV6-3,TRBJ2-2,TGTGCCAGCAGTCTCCAGTTAGGAGGGACCGGGGAGCTGTTTTTT,CASSLQLGGTGELFF
few,TRBD1,TRBV7-9,TRBJ2-2,TGTGCCAGCAGCTCGGGGGTGCCGGACAGGGGGCGAACCGGGGAGCTGTTTTTT,CASSSGVPDRGRTGELFF
NA,NA,TRBV6-6,TRBJ1-1,TGTGCCAGCAGTTACCTCCTCCGGGGGTCCGACACTGAAGCTTTCTTT,CASSYLLRGSDTEAFF
NA,TRBD1,TRBV7-2,TRBJ2-7,TGTGCCAGCAGCCCGTTCACCGGGACAGGGTACGAGCAGTACTTC,CASSPFTGTGYEQYF
few,NA,TRBV10-3,TRBJ2-2,TGTGCCATCAGTGAGTCGGGGCAGGGCACTGCGAACACCGGGGAGCTGTTTTTT,CAISESGQGTANTGELFF
NA,NA,TRBV7-9,TRBJ2-5,TGTGCCAGCAGCTTAGCGGGGGAGACCCAGTACTTC,CASSLAGETQYF
few,NA,TRBV5-1,TRBJ2-1,TGCGCCAGCAGCCCTGACACTTACAATGAGCAGTTCTTC,CASSPDTYNEQFF
NA,NA,TRBV6-2/TRBV6-3,TRBJ2-3,TGTGCCAGCAGTTACGAGGTCTGGGGGGGCGCAGATACGCAGTATTTT,CASSYEVWGGADTQYF
NA,NA,TRBV15,TRBJ1-3,TGTGCCACCAGCAGAGAGGCCCGGGGCTCTGGAAACACCATATATTTT,CATSREARGSGNTIYF
few,NA,TRBV6-1,TRBJ2-7,TGTGCCAGCAGTGCAACGACGGCGTCAACCTACGAGCAGTACTTC,CASSATTASTYEQYF
NA,NA,TRBV4-1,TRBJ2-3,TGCGCCAGCAGCCAAGTACCAGGGGCAGATACGCAGTATTTT,CASSQVPGADTQYF
NA,NA,TRBV15,TRBJ1-1,TGTGCCACCAGCAGAGACAGGACTTTGAACACTGAAGCTTTCTTT,CATSRDRTLNTEAFF
NA,TRBD1,TRBV6-2/TRBV6-3,TRBJ2-7,TGTGCCAGCAGTTACGGAACAGGGGGCTCGCCCTACGAGCAGTACTTC,CASSYGTGGSPYEQYF
NA,NA,TRBV4-1,TRBJ2-5,TGCGCCAGCAGCCACCTGTTGCGTCTACGTCAAGAGACCCAGTACTTC,CASSHLLRLRQETQYF
NA,TRBD1,TRBV29-1,TRBJ1-2,TGCAGCGTTGGAGGCACAGGGGGAGCCAACTATGGCTACACCTTC,CSVGGTGGANYGYTF
few,NA,TRBV19,TRBJ1-2,TGTGCCAGTGAAACGAGACGGTTCTATGGCTACACCTTC,CASETRRFYGYTF